This TCR beta chain was captured in a study of blood T cell repertoires in COVID-19. Original data processing: Counts of nucleated cells, estimated from reference gene primer amplification, were obtained. Assay used: immunoSEQ multiplex PCR; TCRdb lists only in-frame clones, some missing. V and J calls and clone size are given by that table; D and trimming were obtained from the DNA. The table shows more than 250,000 clones, with 80% to 90% occurring only once. The CDR3 runs to 15 residues. Germline CDR1 is LNHDA and CDR2 is SQIVND (reference sequence). V lost 5 bases, J lost 2 bases, and 12 bases lay in between.

This chain uses TRBV19 with TRBJ2-2, with TRBD1 as a possible D gene (5 bases). The receptor was isolated from a man aged 30 to 39 who had recovered from COVID-19. The sample taken for sequencing was PBMCs or T cells enriched from blood (not recorded which). CDR3 nucleotides: TGTGCCAGTAGTTCCCCCCAGGGAAACACCGGGGAGCTGTTTTTT. It codes for CASSSPQGNTGELFF. Looking up the rest from reference TRBV19 and TRBJ2-2 gives the full variable domain: DGGITQSPKYLFRKEGQNVTLSCEQNLNHDAMYWYRQDPGQGLRLIYYSQIVNDFQKGDIAEGYSVSREKKESFPLTVTSAQKNPTAFYLCASSSPQGNTGELFFGEGSRLTVL.